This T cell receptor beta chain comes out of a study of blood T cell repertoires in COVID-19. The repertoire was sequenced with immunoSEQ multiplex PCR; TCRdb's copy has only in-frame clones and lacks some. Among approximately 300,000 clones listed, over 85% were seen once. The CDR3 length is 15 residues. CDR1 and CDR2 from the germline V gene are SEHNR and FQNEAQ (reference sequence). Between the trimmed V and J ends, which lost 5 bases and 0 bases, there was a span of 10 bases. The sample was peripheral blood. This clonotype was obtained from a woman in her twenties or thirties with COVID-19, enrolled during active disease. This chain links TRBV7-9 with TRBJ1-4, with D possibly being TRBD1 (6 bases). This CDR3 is CASSPWTATNEKLFF. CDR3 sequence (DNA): TGTGCCAGCAGCCCCTGGACAGCAACTAATGAAAAACTGTTTTTT. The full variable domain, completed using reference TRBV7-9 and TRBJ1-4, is DTGVSQNPRHKITKRGQNVTFRCDPISEHNRLYWYRQTLGQGPEFLTYFQNEAQLEKSRLLSDRFSAERPKGSFSTLEIQRTEQGDSAMYLCASSPWTATNEKLFFGSGTQLSVL.